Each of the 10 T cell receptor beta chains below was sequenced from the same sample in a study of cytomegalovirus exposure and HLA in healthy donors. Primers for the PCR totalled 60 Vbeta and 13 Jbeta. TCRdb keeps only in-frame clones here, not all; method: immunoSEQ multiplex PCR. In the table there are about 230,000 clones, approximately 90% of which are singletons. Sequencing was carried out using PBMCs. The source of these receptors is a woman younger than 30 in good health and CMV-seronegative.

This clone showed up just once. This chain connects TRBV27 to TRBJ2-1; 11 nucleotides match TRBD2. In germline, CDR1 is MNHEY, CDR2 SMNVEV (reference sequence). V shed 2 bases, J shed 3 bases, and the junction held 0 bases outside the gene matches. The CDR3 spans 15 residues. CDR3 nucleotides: TGTGCCAGCAGTTTACTAGCGGGGGGCTACAATGAGCAGTTCTTC. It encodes CASSLLAGGYNEQFF.

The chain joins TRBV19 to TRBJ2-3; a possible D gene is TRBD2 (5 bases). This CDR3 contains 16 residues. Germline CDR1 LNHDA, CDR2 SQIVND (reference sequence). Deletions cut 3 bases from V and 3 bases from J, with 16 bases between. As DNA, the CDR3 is TGTGCCAGTAGTATCGATCCAGCGGCTATAACAGATACGCAGTATTTT. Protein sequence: CASSIDPAAITDTQYF. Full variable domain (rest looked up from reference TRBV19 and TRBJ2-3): DGGITQSPKYLFRKEGQNVTLSCEQNLNHDAMYWYRQDPGQGLRLIYYSQIVNDFQKGDIAEGYSVSREKKESFPLTVTSAQKNPTAFYLCASSIDPAAITDTQYFGPGTRLTVL.

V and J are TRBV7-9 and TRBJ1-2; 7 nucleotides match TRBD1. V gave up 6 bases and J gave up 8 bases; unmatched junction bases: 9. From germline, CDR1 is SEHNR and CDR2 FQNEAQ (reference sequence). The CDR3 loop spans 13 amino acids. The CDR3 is CASRDDRVGGYTF. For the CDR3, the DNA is TGTGCCAGCAGAGATGACAGGGTTGGCGGCTACACCTTC.

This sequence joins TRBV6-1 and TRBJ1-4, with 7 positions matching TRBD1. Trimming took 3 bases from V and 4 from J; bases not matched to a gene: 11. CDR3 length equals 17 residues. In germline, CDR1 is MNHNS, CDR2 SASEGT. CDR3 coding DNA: TGTGCCAGCAGTGACCACCCCGGGACAGTAAATAATGAAAAACTGTTTTTT. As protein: CASSDHPGTVNNEKLFF.

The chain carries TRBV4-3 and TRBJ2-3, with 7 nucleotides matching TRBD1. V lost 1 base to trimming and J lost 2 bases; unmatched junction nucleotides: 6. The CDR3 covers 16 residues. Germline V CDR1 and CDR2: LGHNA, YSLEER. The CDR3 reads CASSQVVGGYTDTQYF. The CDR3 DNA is TGCGCCAGCAGCCAAGTGGTAGGGGGCTACACAGATACGCAGTATTTT.

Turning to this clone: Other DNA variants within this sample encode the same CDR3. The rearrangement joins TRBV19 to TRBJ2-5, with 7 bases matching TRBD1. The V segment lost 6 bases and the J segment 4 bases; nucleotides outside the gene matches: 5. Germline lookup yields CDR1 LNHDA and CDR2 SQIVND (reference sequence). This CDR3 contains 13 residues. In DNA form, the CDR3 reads TGTGCCAGTAGGACAGGGAAAGGAGAGACCCAGTACTTC. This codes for CASRTGKGETQYF.

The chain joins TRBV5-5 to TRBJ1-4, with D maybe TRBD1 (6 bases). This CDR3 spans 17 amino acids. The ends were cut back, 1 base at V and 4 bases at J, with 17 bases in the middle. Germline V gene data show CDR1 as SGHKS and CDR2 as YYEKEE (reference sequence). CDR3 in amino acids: CASSLRSWTENNEKLFF. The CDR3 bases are TGTGCCAGCAGCTTGCGATCATGGACAGAGAATAATGAAAAACTGTTTTTT.

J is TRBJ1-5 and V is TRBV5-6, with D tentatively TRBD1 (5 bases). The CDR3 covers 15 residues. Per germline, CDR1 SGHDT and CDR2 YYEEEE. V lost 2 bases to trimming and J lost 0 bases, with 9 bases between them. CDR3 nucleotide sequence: TGTGCCAGCAGCTTCAGGGTCTATAGCAATCAGCCCCAGCATTTT. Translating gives CASSFRVYSNQPQHF.

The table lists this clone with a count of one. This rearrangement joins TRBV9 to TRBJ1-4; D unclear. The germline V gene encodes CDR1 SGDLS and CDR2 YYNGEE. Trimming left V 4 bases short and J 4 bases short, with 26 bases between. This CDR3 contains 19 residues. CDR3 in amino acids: CASSPQSIYRGEGNEKLFF. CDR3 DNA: TGTGCCAGCAGCCCACAATCCATTTACCGGGGAGAAGGTAATGAAAAACTGTTTTTT.

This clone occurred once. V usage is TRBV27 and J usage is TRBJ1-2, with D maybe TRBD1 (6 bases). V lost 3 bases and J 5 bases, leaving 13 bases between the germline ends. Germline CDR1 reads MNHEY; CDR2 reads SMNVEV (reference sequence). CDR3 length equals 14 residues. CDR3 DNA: TGTGCCAGCAGTTTTCGGCAGGGGAGATATGGCTACACCTTC. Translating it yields CASSFRQGRYGYTF.